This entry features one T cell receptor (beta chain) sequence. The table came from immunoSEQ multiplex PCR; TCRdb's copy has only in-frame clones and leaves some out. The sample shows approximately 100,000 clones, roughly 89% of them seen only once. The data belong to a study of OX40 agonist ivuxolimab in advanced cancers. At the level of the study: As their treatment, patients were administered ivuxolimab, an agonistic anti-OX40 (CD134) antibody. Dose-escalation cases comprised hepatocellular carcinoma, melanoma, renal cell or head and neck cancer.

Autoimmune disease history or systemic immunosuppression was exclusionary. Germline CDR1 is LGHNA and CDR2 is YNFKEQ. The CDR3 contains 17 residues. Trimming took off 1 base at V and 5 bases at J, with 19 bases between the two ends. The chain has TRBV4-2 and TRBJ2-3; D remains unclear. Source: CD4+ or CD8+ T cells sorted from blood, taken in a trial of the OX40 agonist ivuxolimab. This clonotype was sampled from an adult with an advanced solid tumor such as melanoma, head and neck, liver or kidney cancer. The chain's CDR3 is CASSQGTDPWFGDTQYF. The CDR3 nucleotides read TGTGCCAGCAGCCAAGGGACCGATCCTTGGTTCGGAGATACGCAGTATTTT.